One sample yielded the 26 T cell receptor beta chains listed below, sequenced in a study of blood T cell repertoires in COVID-19. Here immunoSEQ multiplex PCR was the method, and the copy in TCRdb shows in-frame clones only, minus some. In the table there are about 44,000 clones, roughly 85% of which are singletons. The sample comprised peripheral blood. These receptors all stem from a woman between 65 and 79 years old with acute or convalescent COVID-19.

The rearrangement links TRBV19 to TRBJ2-7, with a tentative D call TRBD2 (5 bases). Germline V lookup: CDR1 LNHDA, CDR2 SQIVND (reference sequence). The CDR3 totals 13 residues. The V end was cut by 3 bases, the J end by 5 bases, with 11 bases between. This chain's CDR3 is CASSISRGNEQYF. The CDR3 nucleotides read TGTGCCAGTAGTATTAGTAGAGGGAACGAGCAGTACTTC.

The V call is TRBV7-9, the J call TRBJ2-7; possibly TRBD2 for D (5 bases). The germline V and J ends were trimmed by 5 bases and 3 bases, with 14 bases remaining between them. This CDR3 region has 14 residues. Germline CDR1 is SEHNR and CDR2 is FQNEAQ (reference sequence). In nucleotides, the CDR3 is TGTGCCAGCAGCCGAGAGGGCCCAAGCTACGAGCAGTACTTC. Amino acids: CASSREGPSYEQYF.

The J gene is TRBJ2-1, the V gene TRBV7-6; 7 bases map to TRBD2. The J segment lost 5 bases and the V segment lost 6 bases, leaving 4 bases of the junction unmatched. Germline V gene lookup returns CDR1 SGHVS and CDR2 FNYEAQ. This CDR3 contains 13 residues. CDR3 coding DNA: TGTGCCAGCAGGGGACTAACCCACAATGAGCAGTTCTTC. This codes for CASRGLTHNEQFF. The full variable domain, rest sourced from reference TRBV7-6 and TRBJ2-1, is GAGVSQSPRYKVTKRGQDVALRCDPISGHVSLYWYRQALGQGPEFLTYFNYEAQQDKSGLPNDRFSAERPEGSISTLTIQRTEQRDSAMYRCASRGLTHNEQFFGPGTRLTVL.

V usage is TRBV4-1 and J usage is TRBJ2-7; 9 nucleotides match TRBD1. The CDR3 consists of 18 residues. Germline V gene lookup returns CDR1 MGHRA and CDR2 YSYEKL. V was clipped by 0 bases and J by 3 bases; unmatched bases: 12. This chain's CDR3 is CASSQDSAGTGLRYEQYF. CDR3 bases: TGCGCCAGCAGCCAAGATTCAGCCGGGACAGGGTTACGCTACGAGCAGTACTTC.

The chain carries TRBV7-3 and TRBJ1-1; 8 nucleotides match TRBD1. Germline loops: CDR1 SGHTA, CDR2 FQGTGA. This CDR3 spans 13 amino acids. J was trimmed by 4 bases and V by 3 bases; bases with no gene match: 1. CDR3 region: CASSFTGGTEAFF. In nucleotides, the CDR3 is TGTGCCAGCAGCTTTACAGGGGGCACTGAAGCTTTCTTT.

The CDR3 coding sequence is TGCGCCAGCAGTTCTCTAGGGACAGCGAACACCGGGGAGCTGTTTTTT. Translating gives CASSSLGTANTGELFF. The chain joins TRBV5-1 to TRBJ2-2; 7 bases line up with TRBD1. Trimming took 5 bases from V and 0 from J; bases not matched to a gene: 7. The CDR3 consists of 16 residues. Per germline, CDR1 SGHRS and CDR2 YFSETQ.

V usage is TRBV19 and J usage is TRBJ2-7, with D maybe TRBD2 (5 bases). Germline loops: CDR1 LNHDA, CDR2 SQIVND (reference sequence). The CDR3 totals 14 residues. Trimming shortened V by 7 bases and J by 5 bases, and 18 bases separated the two germline ends. The CDR3 DNA follows: TGTGCCAGTAAACCAGCGGACCCTCAGGACGAGCAGTACTTC. This encodes CASKPADPQDEQYF.

The chain recombines TRBV30 with TRBJ1-2; D gene uncertain. V lost 3 bases to trimming and J lost 0 bases, with 8 bases between them. Germline assignment: CDR1 GTSNPN and CDR2 SVGIG (reference sequence). There are 13 residues in the CDR3. The CDR3 nucleotides read TGTGCCTGGAGGGGCAGCCCTAACTATGGCTACACCTTC. Residues: CAWRGSPNYGYTF.

V is TRBV27 and J is TRBJ1-4, with D possibly TRBD1 on 6 matching bases. The V end was cut by 10 bases, the J end by 0 bases, with 30 bases between. The length of the CDR3 is 20 residues. Germline CDR1 MNHEY, CDR2 SMNVEV (reference sequence). The CDR3 nucleotides read TGTGCCACCAACCCTGAGGCCCCAGGGGATTCCGCCACAACTAATGAAAAACTGTTTTTT. Translation: CATNPEAPGDSATTNEKLFF.

The chain has TRBV2 and TRBJ2-3; 9 nucleotides match TRBD2. The germline V gene encodes CDR1 SNHLY and CDR2 FYNNEI. This CDR3 comprises 14 residues. V lost 8 bases to trimming and J lost 2 bases; unmatched junction nucleotides: 5. Written as DNA, the CDR3 is TGTGCCAGCGGCAGCGGGAGGCTCACAGATACGCAGTATTTT. It translates to CASGSGRLTDTQYF.

The genes are TRBV9 and TRBJ1-3, with TRBD1 matching 8 bases. CDR1 is SGDLS, CDR2 YYNGEE, per germline. The CDR3 is 15 amino acids. Trimming took 5 bases from V and 4 from J; bases not matched to a gene: 8. The CDR3 DNA follows: TGTGCCAGCAGAAGGGCAGGGGGCGCGGGAAACACCATATATTTT. Translating it yields CASRRAGGAGNTIYF.

By share, this clone ranks as medium-sized. The V and J genes are TRBV5-1 and TRBJ2-3; 12 bases match TRBD2. The germline gives CDR1 SGHRS, CDR2 YFSETQ. V was clipped by 0 bases and J by 4 bases; unmatched bases: 6. The CDR3 sequence is 17 residues long. In DNA form, the CDR3 reads TGCGCCAGCAGCTTGGCTAGGACTAGCGGGACAGCAGATACGCAGTATTTT. Translating it yields CASSLARTSGTADTQYF.

This clone was recorded once. The chain is built from TRBV11-3 and TRBJ2-4, with a possible D match to TRBD2 (5 bases). The CDR3 extends over 15 amino acids. Between the trimmed V and J ends, which lost 1 base and 8 bases, there was a span of 15 bases. The germline V gene has CDR1 SGHNT and CDR2 YENEEA. The CDR3 reads CASSLGLGASDIQYF. The CDR3 DNA sequence: TGTGCCAGCAGCTTAGGGTTGGGAGCCTCGGACATTCAGTACTTC.

The chain recombines TRBV27 with TRBJ1-6; TRBD1 might be the D (5 bases). Trimming took 4 bases from V and 8 from J, leaving 12 bases between them. The CDR3 has 14 amino acids. In germline, CDR1 is MNHEY, CDR2 SMNVEV (reference sequence). CDR3 sequence reads: CASSYQGGDSPLHF. As DNA, the CDR3 is TGTGCCAGCAGTTATCAGGGTGGGGATTCACCCCTCCACTTT.

This chain links TRBV28 with TRBJ2-1, with 11 positions matching TRBD2. V shed 4 bases and J 7 bases; nucleotides not matched to a gene: 9. Germline V gives CDR1 MDHEN, CDR2 SYDVKM. The CDR3 runs to 16 residues. CDR3 sequence: CASSSRLAGLGNEQFF. DNA for the CDR3: TGTGCCAGCAGTTCTCGACTAGCGGGATTAGGAAATGAGCAGTTCTTC.

This clone was recorded once. This chain uses TRBV2 with TRBJ1-1; possible D gene TRBD1, 6 bases. There are 14 residues in the CDR3. Germline CDR1 is SNHLY and CDR2 is FYNNEI. The V end lost 6 bases, the J end lost 1 base, and 12 bases lay between the germline ends. The CDR3 nucleotides are TGTGCCAGCAGGGCAGGGGTATCGAACACTGAAGCTTTCTTT. Translating gives CASRAGVSNTEAFF.

The V call is TRBV28, the J call TRBJ1-5, with 10 nucleotides matching TRBD1. Germline V gene data show CDR1 as MDHEN and CDR2 as SYDVKM. V dropped 10 bases and J dropped 3; count of bases not matched to a gene: 6. The CDR3 is 14 amino acids. CDR3 sequence: CAIRTGGNNQPQHF. CDR3 sequence (DNA): TGTGCCATTCGGACAGGGGGAAACAATCAGCCCCAGCATTTT.

CDR3 amino acids: CASSLGLAENTGELFF. The CDR3 bases are TGTGCCAGCAGCTTGGGACTAGCGGAGAACACCGGGGAGCTGTTTTTT. This sequence joins TRBV9 and TRBJ2-2; TRBD2 agrees at 11 bases. Per germline, CDR1 SGDLS and CDR2 YYNGEE. V gave up 4 bases and J gave up 1 base; unmatched junction bases: 3. CDR3 size: 16 residues.

V usage is TRBV10-3 and J usage is TRBJ2-1, with 9 bases matching TRBD2. The CDR3 extends over 15 amino acids. The V segment lost 3 bases and the J segment 7 bases; nucleotides outside the gene matches: 7. The germline gives CDR1 ENHRY, CDR2 SYGVKD. CDR3 bases: TGTGCCATCAGTGAAGGACTAGCGAAGGGTAATGAGCAGTTCTTC. Translated, it gives CAISEGLAKGNEQFF.

This clone was seen only once. V gene TRBV6-5 combines with J gene TRBJ2-7, with D possibly being TRBD2 (5 bases). CDR3 length: 15 amino acids. Per the germline V gene, CDR1 is MNHEY and CDR2 is SVGAGI. V lost 4 bases to trimming and J lost 0 bases, with 13 bases between them. CDR3 loop: CASSLASSSSYEQYF. The DNA of the CDR3 is TGTGCCAGCAGTTTAGCGTCTTCGAGCTCCTACGAGCAGTACTTC.

The CDR3 DNA reads TGTGCCTGGAGTGTAAGTGCGGCTACAGATACGCAGTATTTT. This gives the protein CAWSVSAATDTQYF. This sequence joins TRBV30 and TRBJ2-3; the D is unclear. The CDR3 is 14 amino acids. V dropped 0 bases and J dropped 3 bases, with 10 bases sitting between them. Germline CDR1 is GTSNPN and CDR2 is SVGIG (reference sequence).

The chain carries TRBV14 and TRBJ2-7; D gene uncertain. The CDR3 contains 13 residues. Germline-derived CDR1 and CDR2 are SGHDN and FVKESK. The V end was cut by 1 base, the J end by 3 bases, with 7 bases between. In DNA, the CDR3 is TGTGCCAGCAGCCAAGGAGGTGTCTACGAGCAGTACTTC. Protein sequence: CASSQGGVYEQYF. The full variable domain, its missing parts supplied by reference TRBV14 and TRBJ2-7, is EAGVTQFPSHSVIEKGQTVTLRCDPISGHDNLYWYRRVMGKEIKFLLHFVKESKQDESGMPNNRFLAERTGGTYSTLKVQPAELEDSGVYFCASSQGGVYEQYFGPGTRLTVT.

The chain carries TRBV7-2 and TRBJ2-5; 7 nucleotides line up with TRBD2. With 1 base clipped from V and 1 base from J, the junction kept 3 bases outside the gene matches. Germline values: CDR1 SGHTA, CDR2 FQGNSA. The CDR3 loop spans 15 amino acids. The CDR3 sequence: CASSLGGGFQETQYF. DNA for the CDR3: TGTGCCAGCAGCTTAGGGGGAGGGTTCCAAGAGACCCAGTACTTC. Full variable domain (missing parts from reference TRBV7-2 and TRBJ2-5): GAGVSQSPSNKVTEKGKDVELRCDPISGHTALYWYRQSLGQGLEFLIYFQGNSAPDKSGLPSDRFSAERTGGSVSTLTIQRTQQEDSAVYLCASSLGGGFQETQYFGPGTRLLVL.

The CDR3 DNA reads TGTGCCAGCAGTTCCCCGGGACAGGGGTCTGAAAAACTGTTTTTT. Translating it yields CASSSPGQGSEKLFF. The chain uses TRBV28 and TRBJ1-4; 10 bases line up with TRBD1. The CDR3 extends over 15 amino acids. Germline V gene data show CDR1 as MDHEN and CDR2 as SYDVKM. V gave up 4 bases and J gave up 7 bases; unmatched junction bases: 6.

The chain employs TRBV3-1 (or the pseudogene TRBV3-2) and TRBJ2-7; no definite D call. The germline V and J ends were trimmed by 4 bases and 6 bases, with 13 bases remaining between them. This CDR3 spans 13 amino acids. The germline CDR1 and CDR2 sequences are LGHDT and YNNKEL (reference sequence). The CDR3 nucleotides read TGTGCCAGCAGCCCCGTCGAGGTTGGCGAGCAGTACTTC. This sequence encodes CASSPVEVGEQYF.

CDR3 DNA: TGTGCCAGCGGGCGGACACCGACGGCCAAAAACATTCAGTACTTC. This encodes CASGRTPTAKNIQYF. The chain joins TRBV2 to TRBJ2-4, with D perhaps matching TRBD1 (5 bases). This CDR3 is 15 amino acids long. With 8 bases removed from V and 1 base from J, the gap between germline ends came to 15 bases. CDR1 is SNHLY and CDR2 is FYNNEI in the germline V gene.